The TCR beta chain under discussion was sequenced for a study of cytomegalovirus exposure and HLA in healthy donors (dated by TCRdb to 2016 to 2017). At the level of the whole study: An earlier analysis of roughly 500 of the donors reported 250 to 350 Gb of sequence data and about 100 million unique TCR beta sequences from about 179 million T cells. Every discovery cohort repertoire had been produced on one sequencing platform. Alongside the repertoire data, information on donor age, sex, ethnicity and CMV serostatus was compiled. An earlier analysis of some 500 of the donors applied high-throughput TCR beta sequencing to assess whether each TCR beta V gene segment acted as functional or pseudogenic. A later genetic analysis used genome-wide SNP genotypes for about 60% of the roughly 670 donors, treating that subset as a discovery cohort. In addition to the first cohort of approximately 650 subjects, a separate validation cohort of 120 different subjects was used. To predict cytomegalovirus infection status, the study brought together high-throughput TCR immunosequencing, statistical association of individual TCRs with disease status, and machine learning. HLA typing covered class I and class II loci at four-digit resolution. The aim of the study was to test whether cataloging public T cell receptors could identify signatures of past pathogen exposure. The number of donors typed differed by locus, with 629-630 for A, B, C, DRB1 and DQB1, over 500 for DQA1, 600 to 610 for DPA1, and around 460 for DPB1. The T cell repertoires of around 670 subjects were profiled by immunosequencing and related to cytomegalovirus serostatus. Roughly 300 gigabases of sequencing data and tens of millions of unique TCR sequences were included in an early release covering about 700 HLA-typed donors. Among around 400 genotyped donors of the cohort, an average of roughly 230,000 unique TCR beta nucleotide sequences was sequenced per donor, of which about 18% were non-productive. In a later analysis, previously published TCR beta repertoires from 600 to 850 donors were re-analyzed and high-resolution HLA genotyping was added so that TCR occurrence patterns could be studied. Because of strong linkage in the cohort, five DR-DQ haplotypes were treated as single units for association and clustering. Rather than drawing on any new phenotypic data, the later analysis identified candidate immune exposures from TCR beta sequences and the way those sequences occurred across donors. Among the roughly 400 genotyped donors, more than 70% belonged to the genetic ancestry cluster associated with self-reported Caucasian donors. On the study overall, not on this receptor specifically: A total of roughly 160 TCR beta chains were listed by the study as associated with cytomegalovirus. Most TCR sequences were observed very rarely across donors, whereas some public TCRs were present in many individuals. Specific HLA alleles were associated with over 15,000 TCR beta sequences at a false discovery rate of 0.05 in a later analysis. An earlier analysis of approximately 590 of the donors showed that most TCR beta V segments appeared in productive rearrangements either about 87% or about 30% of the time, which broadly matched IMGT annotations. Sequencing depth was assumed to be roughly uniform across donors in the presence/absence analyses, though that assumption may not hold. The authors suggested that the approach could potentially be extended to other disease states and immunological phenotypes. For the cohort, immune exposure information was limited to CMV serostatus. A further reported finding was that TCR beta sequences accurately predicted the HLA-A and HLA-B alleles for most subjects in the first cohort. Most CMV-associated TCR beta chains appeared to be HLA-restricted in a later analysis, and the HLA associations seemed to be driven largely by CMV exposure. Strong co-occurrence of HLA alleles, especially DR and DQ, made assigning TCR associations to individual alleles difficult. The classifier was reported to diagnose cytomegalovirus status with high specificity and sensitivity in both the original cohort and the validation cohort. Correlated functional status among segregating V segments might reflect linkage disequilibrium, but an unknown experimental factor could not be ruled out. A later analysis found that HLA-associated TCR beta chains were more clonally expanded and had lower generation probabilities than equally common non-associated chains. In a later genetic analysis, fewer N-insertions in productive TCRs were reported among donors in an Asian-associated ancestry cluster than the approximately 630-donor mean. V-gene and J-gene trimming of TCR beta chains was associated with a missense DCLRE1C variant in a later genetic analysis, and the association was replicated in an independent cohort. Because the 87-base-pair reads could not distinguish some IMGT-functional V segments, including TRBV6-2 and TRBV6-3, those segments were excluded. According to a later analysis, TCR association rates differed among HLA loci, with DRB1 alleles showing the most associated TCRs and HLA-C alleles showing the fewest. Several of the top co-occurrence clusters appeared to be linked to parvovirus B19, influenza, CMV and Epstein-Barr virus, according to a later analysis. A cluster of highly shared sequence variants was judged likely to represent a technical artifact of the sequencing pipeline. Because counts were too low, fewer than 20 rarely observed V segments, including chromosome 9 orphons, were excluded from the earlier analysis of some 590 of the donors. Because some donors lacked HLA typing at each locus, the association tests relied only on the typed subset. In vitro tests confirmed that a few of the cytomegalovirus-associated TCR beta chains recognize cytomegalovirus antigens. In this cohort, only TCR beta chains were sequenced, and detectable features were limited by the absence of alpha or paired-chain data.

The cohort was made up of 500 to 800 healthy bone marrow donors. All cohort members were sampled while nominally healthy, although unrecorded immune exposures were likely present. The donor was CMV seronegative and was included in the group of a few hundred seronegative cohort members. Each donor provided a peripheral blood sample, and peripheral blood mononuclear cells were used for TCR beta sequencing. The Qiagen DNeasy Blood Extraction Kit was used to extract genomic DNA from the blood cell samples. CDR1 is given as SGHTA and CDR2 as FQGNSA, both from the germline V gene. The CDR3 measures 15 amino acids from cysteine to phenylalanine. Of the read, only the CDR3 DNA is kept; its 45 bases are in frame from base 1. The germline V end is reduced by 7 bases and the J end by 9 bases; junction bases left unmatched: 13. A word on this clone: Its target antigen remains unknown. Nothing much larger sits one base from this clone, and base qualities are not available.

Library generation was performed with the immunoSEQ multiplex PCR assay. For the multiplex PCR, a mixture combining 60 forward primers for TCR Vbeta segments and 13 reverse primers for TCR Jbeta segments was used. A multiplex PCR assay on genomic DNA amplified the CDR3 region of rearranged TCR beta genes. Amplified TCR beta libraries were sequenced as 87-base-pair reads on the Illumina HiSeq System. In the original analysis: In a later analysis, 80 million or so unique TCR beta chains were counted across the 650 to 700 repertoires, and roughly 10 million of these chains were shared by at least two donors. A nearest-neighbor algorithm error-corrected the raw reads and collapsed the reads into unique sequences, merging closely related sequences to remove PCR and sequencing errors. CDR3 sequences were aligned to IMGT reference sequences to assign V, D and J gene segments. For a sequence to be retained, at least a six-nucleotide match to both a V gene segment and a J gene segment was required. A rearrangement was called productive if the CDR3 had no stop codons and remained in frame with V and J, and every other rearrangement was called non-productive. CDR3 was defined according to IMGT convention as the region running from the second conserved V-encoded cysteine to the conserved J-encoded phenylalanine. The earlier analysis of roughly 590 of the donors excluded sequences that lacked an unambiguous match to a single V gene segment. In an earlier analysis of a few hundred of the donors, a V segment was called functional when productive rearrangements were above 56.7%, and segregating when the standard deviation between donors exceeded 5%. A statistical classification framework was developed to diagnose cytomegalovirus status using the catalog of TCR beta chain sequences. In a later analysis, TCR nucleotide sequences were compared against IMGT/GENE-DB human TR gene sequences so that V and J genes could be assigned. In a later analysis, CDR3 sequences and most-parsimonious VDJ recombination scenarios were assigned using the TCRdist pipeline. A later analysis defined each TCR beta chain by its CDR3 amino acid sequence plus V-gene family, and excluded reads lacking a unique V-gene family. A later analysis removed over 500 highly shared, low-generation-probability nucleotide sequences to deal with suspected cross-contamination and a sequencing artifact. In a later analysis, a clonal expansion index for each public chain was calculated from normalized within-repertoire ranks of inferred template counts. A later analysis computed generation probabilities with a VDJ recombination model fitted to out-of-frame rearrangements, and checked the results against IGoR. A later analysis scored TCR-TCR, TCR-HLA and TCR-CMV co-occurrence with hypergeometric tests, applying a repertoire-size bias correction to TCR pairs. In a later analysis, false discovery rates were estimated by permuting HLA or CMV assignments 20 times. In a later analysis, co-occurring TCRs were grouped using DBSCAN, with TCRdist sequence similarity added in when clustering inside HLA-allele-positive subsets. Repertoires with fewer than 30,000 or more than 120,000 public chains, plus five repertoires with anomalous nucleotide sharing, were excluded from co-occurrence clustering. TCRdb limited this immuneACCESS table to in-frame rearrangements with V and J called. A share of clones is missing; checked studies link under half to unresolved V genes, and the rest is unexplained. That table furnishes V, J and clone size, whereas the DNA furnished D and trimming. Recorded for this sample are roughly 170,000 clones; over 60% of them occurred a single time. The ten most abundant clones make up roughly 0.82% of the sample.

The V gene is TRBV7-2 and the J gene is TRBJ2-5; 11 bases in between match TRBD2. Sequences were obtained from PBMCs. The receptor was derived from a female donor in good health and CMV-seronegative. The DNA is as follows: TGTGCCAGCAACCCGACTAGCGGGAAGGCTTGGGCCCAGTACTTC. Translated, this gives CASNPTSGKAWAQYF. Here the CDR3 is joined to the reference TRBV7-2 and TRBJ2-5 genes, and the full variable domain is: GAGVSQSPSNKVTEKGKDVELRCDPISGHTALYWYRQSLGQGLEFLIYFQGNSAPDKSGLPSDRFSAERTGGSVSTLTIQRTQQEDSAVYLCASNPTSGKAWAQYFGPGTRLLVL.